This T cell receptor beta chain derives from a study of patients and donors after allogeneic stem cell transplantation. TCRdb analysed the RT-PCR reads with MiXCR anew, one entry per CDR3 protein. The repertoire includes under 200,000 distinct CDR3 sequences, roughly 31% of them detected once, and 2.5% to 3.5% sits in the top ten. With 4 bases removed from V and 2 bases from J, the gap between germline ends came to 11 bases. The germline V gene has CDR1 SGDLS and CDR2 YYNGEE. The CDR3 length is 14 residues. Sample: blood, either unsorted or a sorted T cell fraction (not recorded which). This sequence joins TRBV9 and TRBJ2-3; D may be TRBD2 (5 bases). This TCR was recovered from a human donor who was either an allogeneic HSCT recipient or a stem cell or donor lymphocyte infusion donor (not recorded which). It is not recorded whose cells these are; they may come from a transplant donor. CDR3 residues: CASSTTSPTDTQYF. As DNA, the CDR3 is TGTGCCAGCAGCACCACTAGTCCCACAGATACGCAGTATTTT.